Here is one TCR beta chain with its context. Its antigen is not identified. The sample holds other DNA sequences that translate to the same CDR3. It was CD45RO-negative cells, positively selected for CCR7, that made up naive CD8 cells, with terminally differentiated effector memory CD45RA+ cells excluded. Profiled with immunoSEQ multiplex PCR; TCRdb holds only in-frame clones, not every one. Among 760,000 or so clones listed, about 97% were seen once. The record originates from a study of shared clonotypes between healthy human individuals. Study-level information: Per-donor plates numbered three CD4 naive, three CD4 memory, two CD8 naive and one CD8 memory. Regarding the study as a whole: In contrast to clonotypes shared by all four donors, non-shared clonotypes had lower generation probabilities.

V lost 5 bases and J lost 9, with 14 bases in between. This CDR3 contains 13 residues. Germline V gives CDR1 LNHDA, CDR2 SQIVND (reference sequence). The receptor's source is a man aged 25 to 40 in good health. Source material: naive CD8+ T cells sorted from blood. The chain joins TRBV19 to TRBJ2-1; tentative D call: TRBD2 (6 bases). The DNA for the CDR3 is TGTGCCAGTAGTCTCACTAGCTCCGGTGAGCAGTTCTTC. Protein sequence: CASSLTSSGEQFF.